This T cell receptor (beta chain) was documented in a study of cytomegalovirus exposure and HLA in healthy donors (dated by TCRdb to 2017 to 2019). For the wider study: In an earlier analysis of approximately 640 of the donors, 276 Gb of sequence data and 90 million to 130 million unique TCR beta sequences from some 170 million T cells were reported. The study aimed to test whether cataloging public T cell receptors could reveal signatures of past pathogen exposure. In a later analysis, previously published TCR beta repertoires from 666 donors were re-analyzed and high-resolution HLA genotyping was added so that TCR occurrence patterns could be studied. An earlier analysis of several hundred of the donors applied high-throughput TCR beta sequencing to assess whether each TCR beta V gene segment acted as functional or pseudogenic. Besides the first cohort of 500 to 700 subjects, a separate validation cohort made up of 95 to 150 different subjects was used. Across approximately 420 genotyped donors of the cohort, an average of approximately 240,000 unique TCR beta nucleotide sequences per donor were sequenced, and roughly 20% of those sequences were non-productive. High-throughput TCR immunosequencing, statistical association of individual TCRs with disease status, and machine learning were combined to predict cytomegalovirus infection status. All discovery cohort repertoires had been generated using a single sequencing platform. Donor age, sex, ethnicity and CMV serostatus were compiled alongside the repertoire data. The genetic ancestry cluster associated with self-reported Caucasian donors included over 80% of the 398 genotyped donors. Roughly 300 gigabases of sequencing data and approximately 92 million unique TCR sequences made up an early release that covered about 640 HLA-typed donors. HLA typing included class I and class II loci at four-digit resolution. A later genetic analysis used genome-wide SNP genotypes for about 55% of the 666 donors, treating that subset as a discovery cohort. Typing coverage differed by locus: A, B, C, DRB1 and DQB1 were typed in about 620-630 donors, DQA1 in about 500, DPA1 in 600 to 610, and DPB1 in approximately 450. Roughly 5 DR-DQ haplotypes were handled as single units for association and clustering because linkage in the cohort was strong. The study profiled the T cell repertoires of around 700 subjects by immunosequencing and related them to cytomegalovirus serostatus. Rather than using new phenotypic data, the later analysis identified candidate immune exposures from TCR beta sequences and from how often those sequences occurred across donors.

Taken from the germline V gene, the CDR1 and CDR2 loops are MGHRA and YSYEKL. From its cysteine to its phenylalanine, the CDR3 spans 15 amino acids. The read is trimmed to its CDR3 DNA, 45 bases read in frame from base 1. Cut back by 2 bases and 7 bases, the V and J ends lie 15 bases apart. The cohort was made up of roughly 670 healthy bone marrow donors. Cohort members were all nominally healthy when sampled, although unrecorded immune exposures were likely present. The donor tested CMV seropositive, placing the donor among the roughly 270 seropositive members of the cohort. Every donor gave a peripheral blood sample, and the peripheral blood mononuclear cells from that sample were used for TCR beta sequencing. The Qiagen DNeasy Blood Extraction Kit was used to extract genomic DNA from the blood cell samples. Library method: the immunoSEQ multiplex PCR assay. For the multiplex PCR, a mixture combining 60 forward primers for TCR Vbeta segments and 13 reverse primers for TCR Jbeta segments was used. The CDR3 region of rearranged TCR beta genes was amplified from genomic DNA by a multiplex PCR assay. The amplified TCR beta libraries were sequenced on the Illumina HiSeq System as 87-base-pair reads. The original pipeline was this. Across the 600 to 700 repertoires, a later analysis counted 78 million or so unique TCR beta chains, around 11 million of which were shared by at least two donors. Raw reads were error-corrected and collapsed into unique sequences with a nearest-neighbor algorithm that merged closely related sequences to remove PCR and sequencing errors. CDR3 sequences were aligned to IMGT reference sequences to assign V, D and J gene segments. Each retained sequence needed at least a six-nucleotide match to both a V gene segment and a J gene segment. Rearrangements were called productive when the CDR3 lacked stop codons and stayed in frame with V and J; all others were non-productive. Following IMGT convention, CDR3 was defined as the stretch from the second conserved V-encoded cysteine up to the conserved J-encoded phenylalanine. The earlier analysis of roughly 590 of the donors excluded any sequence lacking an unambiguous match to a single V gene segment. An earlier analysis of almost 600 of the donors classified V segments as functional when productive rearrangements were above 56.7% and as segregating when the standard deviation between donors was above 5%. A statistical classification framework was built for diagnosing cytomegalovirus status from the catalog of TCR beta chain sequences. In a later analysis, V and J genes were assigned by comparing TCR nucleotide sequences against IMGT/GENE-DB human TR gene sequences. A later analysis assigned CDR3 sequences and most-parsimonious VDJ recombination scenarios with the TCRdist pipeline. In a later analysis, every TCR beta chain was defined by the combination of its CDR3 amino acid sequence and its V-gene family, and reads without a unique V-gene family were dropped. A later analysis removed roughly 590 highly shared, low-generation-probability nucleotide sequences to deal with suspected cross-contamination and a sequencing artifact. A later analysis calculated a clonal expansion index for each public chain from normalized within-repertoire ranks of inferred template counts. A later analysis computed generation probabilities with a VDJ recombination model fitted to out-of-frame rearrangements, and checked the results against IGoR. Hypergeometric tests were used in a later analysis to score TCR-TCR, TCR-HLA and TCR-CMV co-occurrence, with a repertoire-size bias correction applied to the TCR pairs. To estimate false discovery rates, a later analysis permuted the HLA or CMV assignments 20 times. In a later analysis, co-occurring TCRs were grouped using DBSCAN, with TCRdist sequence similarity added in when clustering inside HLA-allele-positive subsets. For co-occurrence clustering, repertoires with fewer than 30,000 or more than 120,000 public chains were excluded, along with five repertoires with anomalous nucleotide sharing. As stored in TCRdb, this immuneACCESS dataset retains in-frame rearrangements with V and J assigned. A fraction of the clones does not appear; measured against another copy, unresolved V genes explain less than half of the discrepancy, and the remainder lacks a known reason. V, J and clone size were drawn from that table, and D and trimming were deduced from the DNA. Here the sample has more than 65,000 clones; around 74% occur a single time. 11% of the sample goes to the ten largest clones.

As for this clone: The antigen it binds to is not known. Base quality data are lacking; no much larger clone is found one base away.

Summary of the overall study and its limitations: Correlated functional status among segregating V segments might reflect linkage disequilibrium, but an unknown experimental factor could not be ruled out. In a later analysis, some 18,000 TCR beta sequences were associated with specific HLA alleles at a false discovery rate of 0.05. Strong co-occurrence of HLA alleles, especially DR and DQ, made assigning TCR associations to individual alleles difficult. According to a later analysis, most CMV-associated TCR beta chains appeared to be HLA-restricted, and the HLA associations seemed to be driven largely by CMV exposure. In the study, roughly 160 TCR beta chains were listed as associated with cytomegalovirus. In vitro tests confirmed that three of the cytomegalovirus-associated TCR beta chains recognize cytomegalovirus antigens. In a later analysis, HLA-associated TCR beta chains were found to be more clonally expanded and to have lower generation probabilities than equally common non-associated chains. In an earlier analysis of approximately 590 of the donors, most TCR beta V segments appeared in productive rearrangements about 87% or about 30% of the time, broadly matching IMGT annotations. A further reported finding was that TCR beta sequences accurately predicted the HLA-A and HLA-B alleles for most subjects in the first cohort. Because some donors lacked HLA typing at each locus, the association tests relied only on the typed subset. A cluster of highly shared sequence variants was judged likely to be a technical artifact of the sequencing pipeline. The classifier was reported to diagnose cytomegalovirus status with high specificity and sensitivity in both the original cohort and the validation cohort. The authors suggested that the approach could potentially be generalized to other disease states and immunological phenotypes. The cohort was sequenced for TCR beta chains only, and without alpha or paired-chain data the features that could be detected were limited. Across donors, most TCR sequences were observed very rarely, whereas some public TCRs were present in many individuals. Because the 87-base-pair reads could not distinguish some IMGT-functional V segments, including TRBV6-2 and TRBV6-3, those segments were excluded. About 17 rarely observed V segments, including chromosome 9 orphons, were excluded from the earlier analysis of almost 600 of the donors because counts were too low. A later genetic analysis reported fewer N-insertions in productive TCRs among donors in an Asian-associated ancestry cluster than the roughly 700-donor mean. Roughly uniform sequencing depth across donors was assumed in presence/absence analyses, although this assumption may not hold. A later analysis reported that several top co-occurrence clusters appeared linked to parvovirus B19, influenza, CMV and Epstein-Barr virus. In a later analysis, the rate of TCR association differed among HLA loci, with DRB1 alleles having the most associated TCRs and HLA-C alleles having the fewest. V-gene and J-gene trimming of TCR beta chains was associated with a missense DCLRE1C variant in a later genetic analysis, and the association was replicated in an independent cohort. Immune exposure information for the cohort was limited to CMV serostatus.

This chain joins TRBV4-1 to TRBJ2-1, and perhaps TRBD1 as D gene, on 5 matching bases. The TCR sequence derives from an older woman in good health and CMV-seropositive. Sequencing was performed on PBMCs. The CDR3 region reads CASSQIYGQGNEQFF. Here is the DNA: TGCGCCAGCAGCCAAATCTACGGGCAGGGAAATGAGCAGTTCTTC.